This TCR beta chain emerged from a study of blood T cell repertoires in COVID-19. Overall study: The origin of the acute and convalescent COVID-19 samples was the United States, Italy and Spain. PBMCs, B-cell-depleted T cells, or T cells provided the cDNA or gDNA that made up the material.

This clone was recorded only once. Authors' methods: Estimates of nucleated cell counts were drawn from the amplification of reference gene primers. The table came from immunoSEQ multiplex PCR; TCRdb's copy has only in-frame clones and leaves some out. The DNA was the basis for D and trimming; V, J and clone size are from that table. This table has about 280,000 clones, roughly 90% appearing once. CDR3 length: 14 residues. With 4 bases clipped from V and 6 bases from J, the junction kept 4 bases outside the gene matches. Germline assignment: CDR1 SGHRS and CDR2 YFSETQ. The source of this sequence is a man aged 50 to 60 with acute or convalescent COVID-19. The chain recombines TRBV5-1 with TRBJ1-6; TRBD1 aligns across 7 bases. The sequencing input was peripheral blood. The CDR3 reads CASSPGQSNSPLHF. In nucleotides, the CDR3 is TGCGCCAGCAGCCCGGGACAGAGTAATTCACCCCTCCACTTT. The full variable domain, completed using reference TRBV5-1 and TRBJ1-6, is KAGVTQTPRYLIKTRGQQVTLSCSPISGHRSVSWYQQTPGQGLQFLFEYFSETQRNKGNFPGRFSGRQFSNSRSEMNVSTLELGDSALYLCASSPGQSNSPLHFGNGTRLTVT.